A single T cell receptor (beta chain) is shown here with its context. The sample comes from a study of blood T cell repertoires in COVID-19. V shed 10 bases, J shed 4 bases, and the junction held 5 bases outside the gene matches. Germline CDR1 and CDR2: ENHRY and SYGVKD. CDR3 length equals 12 residues. Profiled with immunoSEQ multiplex PCR; TCRdb holds only in-frame clones, not every one. The repertoire holds about 330,000 clones, with roughly 90% as singletons. The sequencing sample was made of PBMCs or T cells enriched from blood (not recorded which). The rearrangement links TRBV10-3 to TRBJ1-1, with TRBD1 identical over 8 bases. This TCR was recovered from a young woman who had recovered from COVID-19. The CDR3 DNA reads TGTGCCACCGGTACAGGGGGCACTGAAGCTTTCTTT. Protein: CATGTGGTEAFF.